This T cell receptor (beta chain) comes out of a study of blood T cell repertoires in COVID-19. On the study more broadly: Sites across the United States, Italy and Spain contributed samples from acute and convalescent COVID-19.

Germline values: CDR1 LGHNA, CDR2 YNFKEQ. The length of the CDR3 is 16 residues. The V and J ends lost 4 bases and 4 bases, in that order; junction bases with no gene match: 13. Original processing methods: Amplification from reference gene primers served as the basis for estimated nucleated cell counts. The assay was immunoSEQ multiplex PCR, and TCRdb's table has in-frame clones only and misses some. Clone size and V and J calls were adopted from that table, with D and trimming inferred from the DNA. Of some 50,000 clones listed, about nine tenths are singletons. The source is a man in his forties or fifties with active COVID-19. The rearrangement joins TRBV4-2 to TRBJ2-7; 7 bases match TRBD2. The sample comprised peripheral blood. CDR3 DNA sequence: TGTGCCAGCAGCCCACTTGCCGCGGGAGAGGTTTACGAGCAGTACTTC. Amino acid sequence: CASSPLAAGEVYEQYF.